This T cell receptor beta chain was recovered during a study of T-cell reconstitution after alpha-beta-depleted transplantation in children. Study-wide results and caveats: One year post-transplant, T-cell counts and diversity were largely derived from T cells produced anew.

The CDR3 runs to 15 residues. The V and J ends lost 1 base and 4 bases respectively, with 17 bases between them. Germline CDR1 is DFQATT and CDR2 is SNEGSKA (reference sequence). Comment on this clonotype: Its antigen is not identified.

Unique molecular identifiers were incorporated during preparation of the TCRbeta library. TCRdb independently ran MiXCR on the PCR reads; one entry per CDR3 protein. There are about 300,000 distinct CDR3 sequences in the sample; about 9.5% occur only once, and just under 7.5% lies in the top ten. This chain joins TRBV20-1 and TRBJ2-7, with D tentatively TRBD2 (6 bases). The clonotype was recovered from a boy less than two years old with acute myeloid leukemia, due to receive a stem cell transplant. This specimen consisted of PBMCs, obtained before TCRalphabeta/CD19-depleted stem cell transplant. In nucleotides, the CDR3 is TGCAGTGCTAGAGCCTCGGGCGCGGGAATGTACGAGCAGTACTTC. Translated: CSARASGAGMYEQYF.